These T cell receptor beta chains were read from a single sample in a study of cytomegalovirus exposure and HLA in healthy donors. Measured with immunoSEQ multiplex PCR; TCRdb has only the in-frame clones, and not every one. Among about 280,000 clones listed, around 89% were seen once. Sequences were obtained from PBMCs. These receptors were collected from a woman younger than 35 in good health and CMV-seronegative. CDR3s include the opening cysteine and the closing phenylalanine or tryptophan.

j_gene | v_gene | CDR3aa
TRBJ1-1 | TRBV9 | CASSVADGVNTEAFF
TRBJ2-1 | TRBV28 | CASSQNRDRPYNEQFF
TRBJ2-1 | TRBV7-3 | CASSLGQGARNEQFF
TRBJ1-1 | TRBV6-6 | CAVGREGAEAFF
TRBJ1-5 | TRBV27 | CASSRDSLNQPQHF
TRBJ2-7 | TRBV15 | CATSRDQGTPYEQYF
TRBJ2-7 | TRBV9 | CASSVGGRAYEQYF
TRBJ2-1 | TRBV6-5 | CASSYTSGPHNEQFF
TRBJ2-3 | TRBV28 | CASSLLAGGPVYTQYF
TRBJ2-2 | TRBV9 | CASSVDTAANTGELFF
TRBJ2-1 | TRBV7-2 | CASSRQGPMVNEQFF
TRBJ2-5 | TRBV5-1 | CASSLATPSHETQYF
TRBJ1-1 | TRBV19 | CASRISGVHTEAFF
TRBJ2-1 | TRBV7-9 | CASSLQDIVAYNEQFF
TRBJ2-7 | TRBV7-8 | CASSSLGQGNEQYF
TRBJ1-5 | TRBV12-5 | CASGLSGGNQPQHF
TRBJ1-2 | TRBV28 | CASSLRPAGVYGYTF
TRBJ2-5 | TRBV11-2 | CASSLATSGRGETQYF
TRBJ2-1 | TRBV18 | CASSPRLADTYNEQFF
TRBJ1-1 | TRBV5-1 | CASSKPRGRGYEAFF
TRBJ2-1 | TRBV19 | CASSIHGGEDRYNEQFF
TRBJ1-1 | TRBV5-8 | CASSLEEWTGGTEAFF
TRBJ2-1 | TRBV2 | CASSEIGTPQYNEQFF
TRBJ1-2 | TRBV27 | CASSPHRDRGIGYTF
TRBJ2-3 | TRBV2 | CASSELGQGTDTQYF
TRBJ2-7 | TRBV11-1 | CASSHFHEQYF
TRBJ2-3 | TRBV29-1 | CSVVGQYTDTQYF
TRBJ2-3 | TRBV7-8 | CASSLVPSGRAPDTQYF
TRBJ2-5 | TRBV9 | CASSIAPGETQYF
TRBJ2-3 | TRBV12-5 | CASGSGASGSTDTQYF
TRBJ1-5 | TRBV15 | CATSRRTGGVQPQHF
TRBJ2-1 | TRBV5-1 | CASSHGSNDEQFF
TRBJ2-7 | TRBV18 | CASSPLAGWDPEQYF
TRBJ1-1 | TRBV29-1 | CSAGQGNTEAFF
TRBJ2-1 | TRBV27 | CASSLSGREQFF
TRBJ1-4 | TRBV19 | CASSPLGGEGEKLFF
TRBJ1-2 | TRBV28 | CASSLLSRGYTF
TRBJ2-1 | TRBV27 | CASSLIRNNEQFF
TRBJ2-1 | TRBV11-3 | CASSPGLGNGLGEQFF
TRBJ1-1 | TRBV18 | CASSPDKGASGNTEAFF
TRBJ2-7 | TRBV19 | CASSGTGHYEQYF
TRBJ2-1 | TRBV28 | CATREGRVSSYNEQFF
TRBJ2-7 | TRBV27 | CASSPGQGYEQYF
TRBJ2-5 | TRBV6-5 | CASSYWGPTGETQYF
TRBJ2-7 | TRBV7-2 | CASTRTGAAYEQYF
TRBJ1-4 | TRBV28 | CASSPRQGYNEKLFF
TRBJ1-2 | TRBV6-5 | CASSTPQGANGYTF
TRBJ2-5 | TRBV4-3 | CASSQESGGRGVETQYF
TRBJ2-5 | TRBV2 | CASRGTGSRETQYF
TRBJ2-3 | TRBV27 | CASSGTSEQEEYF
TRBJ1-4 | TRBV27 | CASSWTGATNEKLFF
TRBJ2-7 | TRBV28 | CASSSRGFVYEQYF
TRBJ1-1 | TRBV28 | CASLGQTGFF
TRBJ2-7 | TRBV6-5 | CASSNEKRAYEQYF
TRBJ2-7 | TRBV28 | CASSQRDSYEQYF